Below are 5 T cell receptor beta chains sequenced from a single sample in a study of human thymus T cells. Using immunoSEQ multiplex PCR, the repertoire was profiled, and TCRdb retains in-frame clones only, with some absent. Of about 46,000 clones listed, roughly 94% are singletons. The sequencing input was blood. The receptors were gathered from a girl under three years old with a congenital heart defect but otherwise immunologically healthy.

This chain links TRBV29-1 with TRBJ2-5; D gene ambiguous. The germline gives CDR1 SQVTM, CDR2 ANQGSEA. The CDR3 sequence is 13 residues long. Trimming left V 5 bases short and J 2 bases short, with 12 bases between. The CDR3 nucleotides are TGCAGCGTTCGCCGGACGGATCAAGAGACCCAGTACTTC. Translation gives CSVRRTDQETQYF.

J is TRBJ2-1 and V is TRBV30, with 12 bases lining up with TRBD2. Unmatched junction bases numbered 2, after V lost 2 bases and J lost 3 bases. CDR1 GTSNPN and CDR2 SVGIG come from the germline V gene (reference sequence). This CDR3 is 15 amino acids long. The CDR3 protein is CAWSMTSGSYNEQFF. The CDR3 DNA follows: TGTGCCTGGAGTATGACTAGCGGGAGCTACAATGAGCAGTTCTTC.

The chain combines TRBV23-1 with TRBJ2-7; 8 bases are shared with TRBD1. TRBV23-1 is marked as an open reading frame, function uncertain. The CDR3 consists of 13 residues. J gave up 2 bases and V 3 bases, and 0 bases lay outside the gene matches. CDR3: CASSHRGPYEQYF. Here the CDR3 DNA reads TGCGCCAGCAGTCACAGGGGGCCCTACGAGCAGTACTTC.

The rearrangement links TRBV2 to TRBJ2-5, with 8 positions matching TRBD1. The V and J ends lost 5 bases and 0 bases, in that order; junction bases with no gene match: 2. Germline loops: CDR1 SNHLY, CDR2 FYNNEI. The CDR3 is 14 amino acids. The CDR3, as DNA: TGTGCCAGCAGTTGGACAGGGTACCAAGAGACCCAGTACTTC. Its translation: CASSWTGYQETQYF.

The chain recombines TRBV7-6 with TRBJ1-4; 8 positions agree with TRBD1. Germline CDR1 and CDR2: SGHVS and FNYEAQ. The length of the CDR3 is 15 residues. V gave up 0 bases and J gave up 4 bases; unmatched junction bases: 1. The CDR3 loop is CASSLAGQVNEKLFF. In DNA form, the CDR3 reads TGTGCCAGCAGCTTAGCGGGACAGGTTAATGAAAAACTGTTTTTT.